The rows below give T cell receptor beta chains drawn from one sample of a study of T cells in Graves' hyperthyroidism and ophthalmopathy. TCRdb re-derived calls from the multiplex PCR reads in MiXCR, one entry per CDR3 protein. Of under 600,000 distinct CDR3 sequences listed, about a sixth are singletons. Sample: blood. The receptor source for this set is a woman aged 40-49 years with Graves' ophthalmopathy. The CDR3 runs from the conserved cysteine through the conserved F or W. A D gene is named only where the DNA matches it firmly. Not every row has a clone size; where given, it reads once, few, many or a size class.

v_gene	abundance	d_gene	j_gene	CDR3aa	CDR3nt
TRBV18	-	TRBD1	TRBJ1-2	CASSPQKGQGLYGYTF	TGTGCCAGCTCACCACAAAAAGGACAGGGACTCTATGGCTACACCTTC
TRBV9	-	-	TRBJ1-6	CASSVDTYNSPLHF	TGTGCCAGCAGCGTCGACACCTATAATTCACCCCTCCACTTT
TRBV7-2	few	TRBD2	TRBJ2-1	CASSSWGGNGNEQFF	TGTGCCAGCAGCTCGTGGGGGGGGAACGGCAATGAGCAGTTCTTC
TRBV30	few	TRBD2	TRBJ2-6	CAWSLGLAVSGANVLTF	TGTGCCTGGAGTTTGGGACTAGCGGTCTCTGGGGCCAACGTCCTGACTTTC
TRBV2	many	-	TRBJ1-5	CASSRDSSGNQPQHF	TGTGCCAGCAGTCGTGACAGTAGCGGCAATCAGCCCCAGCATTTT
TRBV19	-	-	TRBJ2-1	CASSSVDPSTYSEQFF	TGTGCCAGTAGTAGCGTCGACCCATCGACCTACAGTGAGCAGTTCTTC
TRBV2	many	-	TRBJ1-2	CASRSQGSSYGYTF	TGTGCCAGCAGAAGCCAGGGGAGCTCCTATGGCTACACCTTC
TRBV6-1	-	TRBD1	TRBJ1-1	CASRKDRGSTEAFF	TGTGCCAGCAGAAAGGACAGGGGGTCCACTGAAGCTTTCTTT
TRBV3-1	-	TRBD2	TRBJ2-7	CASSQKGLAGVQYF	TGTGCCAGCAGCCAAAAAGGACTGGCGGGAGTGCAGTACTTC
TRBV27	many	TRBD2	TRBJ2-7	CASSLLGLAGGSSYEQYF	TGTGCCAGCAGTTTACTGGGACTAGCGGGAGGGTCCTCCTACGAGCAGTACTTC
TRBV7-8	-	TRBD2	TRBJ2-2	CASSLQALGLAFTGELFF	TGTGCCAGCAGCCTACAGGCCCTGGGACTAGCGTTTACCGGGGAGCTGTTTTTT